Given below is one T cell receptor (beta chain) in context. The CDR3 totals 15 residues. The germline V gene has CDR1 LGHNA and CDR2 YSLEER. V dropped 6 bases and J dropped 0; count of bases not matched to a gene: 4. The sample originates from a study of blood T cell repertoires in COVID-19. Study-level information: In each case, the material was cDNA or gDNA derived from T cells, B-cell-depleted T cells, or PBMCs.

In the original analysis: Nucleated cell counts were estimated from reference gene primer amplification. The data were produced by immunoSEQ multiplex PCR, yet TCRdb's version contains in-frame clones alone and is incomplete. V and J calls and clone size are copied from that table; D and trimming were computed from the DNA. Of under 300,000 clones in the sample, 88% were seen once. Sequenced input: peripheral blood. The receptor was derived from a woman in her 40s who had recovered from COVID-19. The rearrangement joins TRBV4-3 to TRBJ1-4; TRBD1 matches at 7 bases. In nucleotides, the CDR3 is TGCGCCAGCAGGCTCGGACAGGCAACTAATGAAAAACTGTTTTTT. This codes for CASRLGQATNEKLFF.